This T cell receptor (beta chain) comes out of a study of CXCR3-negative and CXCR3-positive naive CD8 T cells (dated by TCRdb to about 2019). Concerning the study at large: In total, about 135 million TRB reads were obtained, or roughly 1.5 +/- 0.3 million reads per library. Diversity and physicochemical repertoire analyses were performed on about a dozen donors pooled from two independent experiments. Naive subsets from about 5 donors and memory cells from 3 donors were included in the TRBV-TRBJ cluster analysis.

There are 14 amino acids in the CDR3, from cysteine to phenylalanine inclusive. No DNA is given. CDR1 and CDR2 were assigned from the germline V gene as MDHEN and SYDVKM. Concerning this clonotype: The antigen it binds to is not known.

Each CD8+ T cell subset was flow-sorted in triplicate, with over 250,000 cells per subset placed directly into RLT lysis buffer. Peripheral blood mononuclear cells were isolated from buffy coats by standard density gradient centrifugation. An RNeasy Mini Kit was used to extract total RNA from the sorted cells. Sequenced using a NextSeq 550. The Human TCR Profiling Kit (MiLaboratory) was used to make UMI-labeled 5' RACE TRB cDNA libraries. The full amount of extracted RNA was used for cDNA synthesis, and the full amount of resulting cDNA was used for PCR amplification. Libraries were prepared in parallel with an identical number of PCR cycles. In the paper's pipeline: About 50,000 +/- 10,000 unique UMI-labeled TRB cDNA molecules per library were extracted with MIGEC and MiXCR, with at least two reads per UMI required. An average of roughly 40,000 +/- 10,000 functional in-frame TRB CDR3 nucleotide clonotypes without stop codons was found per library. After downsampling to 5000 UMI-labeled TRB molecules per sample, diversity metrics, including normalized Shannon-Wiener and Chao1, were computed in VDJtools. For the central five CDR3 residues, VDJtools calculated physicochemical properties weighted by clonotype size, namely interaction energy, strength, volume and Kidera factor 4. Reads reprocessed by TCRdb are summarized as one entry per CDR3 protein sequence, and DNA is absent. The authors' filters were not applied to this entry. This sample's clone table shows tens of thousands of distinct CDR3 sequences. Together, the top ten hold about 11% of the sample.

The research as a whole found: Freshly isolated PBMCs were used for most assays because CXCR3 expression went down partially after cryopreservation. TRBV-TRBJ usage was similar between naive CXCR3-negative and CXCR3-positive cells from the same donor, while memory cells showed distinct patterns. Both naive subsets had comparably high repertoire diversity, while memory CD8+ T cells had much lower repertoire diversity. Because surface CD5, which is linked to self-reactivity in mice, was comparable between the naive subsets, TCR interaction strength was also inferred from TRB CDR3 physicochemical properties.

Sequenced material: memory CD8+ T cells from blood. In the paper's terms, the cell subset or site label means: conventional CD8+ memory T cells (TMEM), sorted as controls. This sequence was found in a human donor in good health. Some clones in this sample may be carry-over from other donors' samples. The V gene is TRBV28 and the J gene is TRBJ2-7; TCRdb proposes TRBD1, but this gene call is untestable without DNA. Here the CDR3 is given as CASSTTGLPYEQYF.